This T cell receptor beta chain was retrieved from a study of T-cell memory formation after mild COVID-19. Points from the study as a whole: Clones that contracted from day 15 to 85 had balanced CD4/CD8; later expanders were CD4+ biased. Contracting CD4+ clones lay largely in CM and EM, with CD8+ ones residing in EMRA.

This clonotype has a handful of counts. Its antigen is currently unknown. The CDR3 is 13 residues long. Trimming pared 9 bases from V and 0 bases from J, leaving 12 bases between. TCRdb processed the 5' RACE reads anew with MiXCR; each CDR3 protein has one entry. The profile shows about 410,000 distinct CDR3 sequences, more than 20% of them singletons. J is TRBJ2-7 and V is TRBV12-3 or TRBV12-4; D is tentatively TRBD1 or TRBD2 (5 bases each). The sequence derives from an adult woman who had mild COVID-19 (a few samples of this study predate the infection). Cell type and time point are not known. The sequencing input was PBMCs or a T cell subset sorted from them (not recorded which). The CDR3 sequence: CASGGPDSYEQYF. The CDR3 DNA follows: TGTGCCAGTGGGGGACCGGACTCCTACGAGCAGTACTTC.